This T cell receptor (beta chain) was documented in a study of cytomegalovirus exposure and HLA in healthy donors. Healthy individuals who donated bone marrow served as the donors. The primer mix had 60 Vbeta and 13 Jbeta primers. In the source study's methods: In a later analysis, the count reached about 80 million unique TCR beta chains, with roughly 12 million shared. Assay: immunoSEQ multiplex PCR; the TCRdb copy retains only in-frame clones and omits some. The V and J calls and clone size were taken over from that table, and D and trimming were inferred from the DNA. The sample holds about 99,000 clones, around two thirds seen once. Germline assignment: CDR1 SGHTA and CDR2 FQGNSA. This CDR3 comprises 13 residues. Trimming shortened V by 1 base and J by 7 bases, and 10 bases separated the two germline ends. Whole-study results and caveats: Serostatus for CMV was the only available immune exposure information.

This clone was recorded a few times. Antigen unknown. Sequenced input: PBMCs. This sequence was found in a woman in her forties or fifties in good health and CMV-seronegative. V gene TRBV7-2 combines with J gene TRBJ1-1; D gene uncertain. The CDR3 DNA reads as TGTGCCAGCAGCTTAGGTCTGGGAGGTGAAGCTTTCTTT. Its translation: CASSLGLGGEAFF.